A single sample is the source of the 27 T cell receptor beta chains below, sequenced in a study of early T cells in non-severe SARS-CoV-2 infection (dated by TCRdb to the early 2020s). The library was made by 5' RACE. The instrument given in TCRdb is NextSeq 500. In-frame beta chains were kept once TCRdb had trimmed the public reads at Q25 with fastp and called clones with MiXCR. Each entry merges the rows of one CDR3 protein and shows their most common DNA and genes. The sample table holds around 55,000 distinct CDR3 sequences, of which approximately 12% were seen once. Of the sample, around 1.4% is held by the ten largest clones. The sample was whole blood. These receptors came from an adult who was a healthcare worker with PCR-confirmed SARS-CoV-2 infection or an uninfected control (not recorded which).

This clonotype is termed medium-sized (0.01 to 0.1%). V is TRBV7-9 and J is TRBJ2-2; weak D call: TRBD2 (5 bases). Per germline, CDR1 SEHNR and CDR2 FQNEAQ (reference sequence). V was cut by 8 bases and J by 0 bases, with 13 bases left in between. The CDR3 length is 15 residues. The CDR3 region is CASYRGNTNTGELFF. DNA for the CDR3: TGTGCCAGCTACCGAGGGAATACGAACACCGGGGAGCTGTTTTTT.

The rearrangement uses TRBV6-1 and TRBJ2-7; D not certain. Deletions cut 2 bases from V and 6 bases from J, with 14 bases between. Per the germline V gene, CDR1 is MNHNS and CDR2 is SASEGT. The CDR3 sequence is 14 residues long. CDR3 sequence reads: CASSEQASTGEQYF. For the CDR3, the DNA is TGTGCCAGCAGTGAACAGGCCAGTACGGGCGAGCAGTACTTC.

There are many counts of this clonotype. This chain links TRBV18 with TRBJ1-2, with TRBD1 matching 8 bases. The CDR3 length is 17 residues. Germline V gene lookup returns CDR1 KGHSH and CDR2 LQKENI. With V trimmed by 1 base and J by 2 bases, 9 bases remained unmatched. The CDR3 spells CASSPLGPNRGNYGYTF. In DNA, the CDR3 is TGTGCCAGCTCACCACTCGGGCCAAACAGGGGGAACTATGGCTACACCTTC.

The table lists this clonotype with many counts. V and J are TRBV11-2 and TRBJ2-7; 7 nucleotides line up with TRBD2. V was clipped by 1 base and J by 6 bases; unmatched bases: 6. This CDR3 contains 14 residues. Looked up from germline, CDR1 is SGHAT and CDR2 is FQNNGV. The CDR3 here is CASSLGAGNFEQYF. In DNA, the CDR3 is TGTGCCAGCAGCTTAGGAGCGGGGAATTTCGAGCAGTACTTC.

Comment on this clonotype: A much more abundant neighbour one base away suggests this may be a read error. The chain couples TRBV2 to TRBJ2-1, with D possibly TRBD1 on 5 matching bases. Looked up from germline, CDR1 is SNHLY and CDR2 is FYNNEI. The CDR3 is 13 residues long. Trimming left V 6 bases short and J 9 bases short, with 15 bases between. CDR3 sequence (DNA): TGTGCCAGCAGCAGGGCCCTTTCGGGTGAGCAGTTCTTC. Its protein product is CASSRALSGEQFF.

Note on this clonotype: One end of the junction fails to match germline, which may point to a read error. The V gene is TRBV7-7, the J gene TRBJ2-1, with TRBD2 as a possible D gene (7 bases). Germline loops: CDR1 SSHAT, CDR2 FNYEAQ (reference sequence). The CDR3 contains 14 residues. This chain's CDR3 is CASSPAGAPNEQFF. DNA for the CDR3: TGTGCTAGCAGCCCCGCGGGGGCCCCCAATGAGCAGTTCTTC.

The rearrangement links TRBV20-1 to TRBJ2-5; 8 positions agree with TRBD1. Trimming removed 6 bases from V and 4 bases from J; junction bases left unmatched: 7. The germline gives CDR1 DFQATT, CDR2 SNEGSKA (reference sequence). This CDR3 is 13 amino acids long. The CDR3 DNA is TGCAGTGCCGAGGGACAGGTCGGAGAGACCCAGTACTTC. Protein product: CSAEGQVGETQYF.

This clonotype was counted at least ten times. CDR3 residues: CAISVGESSYEQYF. CDR3 coding DNA: TGTGCCATCAGTGTCGGGGAGAGCTCCTACGAGCAGTACTTC. The chain uses TRBV10-3 and TRBJ2-7; D is perhaps TRBD2 (5 bases). Germline V gives CDR1 ENHRY, CDR2 SYGVKD. CDR3 length equals 14 residues. Deletions cut 4 bases from V and 0 bases from J, with 10 bases between.

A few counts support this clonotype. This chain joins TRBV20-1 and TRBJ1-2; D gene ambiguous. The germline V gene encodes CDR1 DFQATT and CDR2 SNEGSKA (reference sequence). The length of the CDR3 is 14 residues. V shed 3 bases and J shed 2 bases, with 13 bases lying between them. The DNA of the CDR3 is TGCAGTGCTAGCGCGGGCAGCCTCAACTATGGCTACACCTTC. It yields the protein CSASAGSLNYGYTF.

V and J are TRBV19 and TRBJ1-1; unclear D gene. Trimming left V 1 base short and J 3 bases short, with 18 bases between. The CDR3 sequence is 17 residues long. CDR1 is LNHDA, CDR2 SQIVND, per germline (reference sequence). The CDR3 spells CASSIVAPVAAYTEAFF. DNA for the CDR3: TGTGCCAGTAGTATAGTGGCCCCTGTTGCAGCCTACACTGAAGCTTTCTTT.

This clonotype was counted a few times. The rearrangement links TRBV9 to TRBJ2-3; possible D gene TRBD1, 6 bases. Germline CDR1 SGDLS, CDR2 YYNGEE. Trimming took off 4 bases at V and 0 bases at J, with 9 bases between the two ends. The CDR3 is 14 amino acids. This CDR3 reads CASSLQGSTDTQYF. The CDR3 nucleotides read TGTGCCAGCAGCCTTCAGGGGAGCACAGATACGCAGTATTTT. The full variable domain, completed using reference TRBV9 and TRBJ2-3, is DSGVTQTPKHLITATGQRVTLRCSPRSGDLSVYWYQQSLDQGLQFLIQYYNGEERAKGNILERFSAQQFPDLHSELNLSSLELGDSALYFCASSLQGSTDTQYFGPGTRLTVL.

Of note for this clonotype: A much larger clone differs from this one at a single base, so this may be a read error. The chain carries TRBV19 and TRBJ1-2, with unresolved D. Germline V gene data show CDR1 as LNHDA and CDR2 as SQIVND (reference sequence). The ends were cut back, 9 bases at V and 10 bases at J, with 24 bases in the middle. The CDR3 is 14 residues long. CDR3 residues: CASSGRHQAWDYTF. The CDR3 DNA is TGTGCCAGCTCCGGCAGACACCAGGCTTGGGACTACACCTTC.

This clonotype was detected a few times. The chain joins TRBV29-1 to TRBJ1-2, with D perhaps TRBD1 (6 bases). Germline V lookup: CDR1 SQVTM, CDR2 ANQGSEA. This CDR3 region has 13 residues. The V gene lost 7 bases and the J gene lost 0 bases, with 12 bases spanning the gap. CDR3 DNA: TGCAGCGCGTTGCAGGGGACTAACTATGGCTACACCTTC. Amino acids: CSALQGTNYGYTF.

The CDR3 loop reads CTRGDRTDTQYF. The CDR3 DNA reads as TGCACCAGGGGGGATCGCACAGATACGCAGTATTTT. This rearrangement joins TRBV1 to TRBJ2-3; TRBD1 was called by the table and not checked on the DNA. TRBV1 is shown as a pseudogene. CDR3 length equals 12 residues.

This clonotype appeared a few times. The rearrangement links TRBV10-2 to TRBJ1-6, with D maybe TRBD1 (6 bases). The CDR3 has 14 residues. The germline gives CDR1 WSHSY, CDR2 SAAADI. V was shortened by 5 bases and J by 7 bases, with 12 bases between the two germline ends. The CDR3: CASSLQGTNSPLHF. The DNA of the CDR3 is TGCGCCAGCAGTTTGCAGGGGACCAATTCACCCCTCCACTTT.

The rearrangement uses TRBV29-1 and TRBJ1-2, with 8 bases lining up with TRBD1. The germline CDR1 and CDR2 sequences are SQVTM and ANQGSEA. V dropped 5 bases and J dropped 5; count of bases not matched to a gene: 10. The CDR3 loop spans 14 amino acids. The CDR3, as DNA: TGCAGCGTTCCACACAGGGGGGCAGGATATGGCTACACCTTC. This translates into CSVPHRGAGYGYTF.

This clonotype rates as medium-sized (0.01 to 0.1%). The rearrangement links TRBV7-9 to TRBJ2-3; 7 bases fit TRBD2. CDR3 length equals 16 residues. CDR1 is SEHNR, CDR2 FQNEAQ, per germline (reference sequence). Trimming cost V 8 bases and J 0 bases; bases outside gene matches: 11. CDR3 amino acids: CASLLSFGGSTDTQYF. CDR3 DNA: TGTGCCAGCCTGTTATCTTTCGGGGGGAGCACAGATACGCAGTATTTT.

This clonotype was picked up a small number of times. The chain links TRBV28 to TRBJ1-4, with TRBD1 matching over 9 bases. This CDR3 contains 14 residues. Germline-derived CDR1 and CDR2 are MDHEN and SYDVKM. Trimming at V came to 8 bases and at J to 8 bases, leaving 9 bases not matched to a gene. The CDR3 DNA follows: TGTGCCAGCCGGAGGGACAGGGTCAGGGAAAAACTGTTTTTT. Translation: CASRRDRVREKLFF.

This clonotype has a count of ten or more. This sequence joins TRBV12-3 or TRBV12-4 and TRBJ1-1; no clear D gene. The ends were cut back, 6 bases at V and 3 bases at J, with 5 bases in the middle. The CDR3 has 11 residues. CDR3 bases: TGTGCCAGCAGCCGGGACACTGAAGCTTTCTTT. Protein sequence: CASSRDTEAFF.

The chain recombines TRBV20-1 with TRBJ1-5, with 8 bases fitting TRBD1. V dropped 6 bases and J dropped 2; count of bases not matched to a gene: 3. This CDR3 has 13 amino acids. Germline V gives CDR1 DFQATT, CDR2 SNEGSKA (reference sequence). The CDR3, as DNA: TGCAGTGCGTCACAGGGGGGCAATCAGCCCCAGCATTTT. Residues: CSASQGGNQPQHF.

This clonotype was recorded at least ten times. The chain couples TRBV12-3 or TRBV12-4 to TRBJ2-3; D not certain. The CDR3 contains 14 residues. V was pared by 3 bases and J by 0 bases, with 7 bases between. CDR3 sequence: CASSFDKSTDTQYF. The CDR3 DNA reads TGTGCCAGCAGTTTCGACAAAAGCACAGATACGCAGTATTTT.

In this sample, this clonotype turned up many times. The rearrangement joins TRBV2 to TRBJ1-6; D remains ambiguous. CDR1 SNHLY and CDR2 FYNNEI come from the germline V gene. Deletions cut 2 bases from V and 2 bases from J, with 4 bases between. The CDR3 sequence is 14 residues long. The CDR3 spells CASSESPYNSPLHF. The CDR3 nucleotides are TGTGCCAGCAGTGAAAGTCCCTATAATTCACCCCTCCACTTT.

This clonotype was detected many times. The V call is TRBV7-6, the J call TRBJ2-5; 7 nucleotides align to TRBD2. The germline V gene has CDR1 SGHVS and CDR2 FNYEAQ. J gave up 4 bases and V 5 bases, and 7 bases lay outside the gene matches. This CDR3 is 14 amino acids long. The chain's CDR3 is CASSHGLVTETQYF. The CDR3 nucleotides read TGTGCCAGCAGCCATGGACTAGTAACAGAGACCCAGTACTTC.

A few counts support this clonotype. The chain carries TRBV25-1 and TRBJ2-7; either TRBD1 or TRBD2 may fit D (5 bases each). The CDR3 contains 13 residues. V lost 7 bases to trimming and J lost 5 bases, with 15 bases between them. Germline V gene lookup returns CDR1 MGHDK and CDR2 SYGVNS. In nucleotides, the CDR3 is TGTGCCAGCACCCCGGTGGGGGTCCACGAGCAGTACTTC. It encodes CASTPVGVHEQYF.

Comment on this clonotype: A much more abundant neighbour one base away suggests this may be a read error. This CDR3 is CASSPDRADQYF. CDR3 nucleotides: TGTGCCAGCAGTCCGGACAGGGCTGATCAGTACTTC. The chain is built from TRBV7-9 and TRBJ2-7; 8 nucleotides line up with TRBD1. In germline, CDR1 is SEHNR, CDR2 FQNEAQ (reference sequence). V dropped 6 bases and J dropped 10; count of bases not matched to a gene: 8. The CDR3 loop spans 12 amino acids.

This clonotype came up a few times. The CDR3 protein is CATSREPGLITEAFF. CDR3 bases: TGTGCCACCAGCAGAGAACCGGGACTTATCACTGAAGCTTTCTTT. The rearrangement joins TRBV15 to TRBJ1-1; perhaps TRBD1 as D (5 bases). Germline CDR1 reads LNHNV; CDR2 reads YYDKDF (reference sequence). The CDR3 contains 15 residues. V shed 0 bases and J shed 4 bases, with 12 bases lying between them.

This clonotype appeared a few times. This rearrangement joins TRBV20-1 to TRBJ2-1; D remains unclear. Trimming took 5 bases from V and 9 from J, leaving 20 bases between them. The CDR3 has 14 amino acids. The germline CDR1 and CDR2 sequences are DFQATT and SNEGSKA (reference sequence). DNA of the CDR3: TGCAGTGCTCCACGACTGCTCACACCGGGTGAGCAGTTCTTC. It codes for CSAPRLLTPGEQFF.